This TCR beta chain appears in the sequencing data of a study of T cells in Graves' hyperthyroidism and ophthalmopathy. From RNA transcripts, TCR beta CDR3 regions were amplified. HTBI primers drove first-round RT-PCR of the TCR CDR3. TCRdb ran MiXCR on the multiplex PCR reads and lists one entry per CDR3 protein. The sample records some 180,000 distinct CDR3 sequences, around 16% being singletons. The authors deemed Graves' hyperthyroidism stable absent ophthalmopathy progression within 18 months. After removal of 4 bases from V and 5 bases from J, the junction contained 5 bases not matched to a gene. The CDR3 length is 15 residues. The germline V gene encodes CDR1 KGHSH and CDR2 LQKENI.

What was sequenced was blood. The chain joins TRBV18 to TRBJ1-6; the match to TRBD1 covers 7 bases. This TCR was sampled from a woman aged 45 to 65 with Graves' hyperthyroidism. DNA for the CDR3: TGTGCCAGCTCACGACAGGGTTCCGATAATTCACCCCTCCACTTT. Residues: CASSRQGSDNSPLHF.